The rows below give T cell receptor beta chains drawn from one sample of a study of blood T cell repertoires in COVID-19. Libraries were prepared by immunoSEQ multiplex PCR; TCRdb keeps only in-frame clonotypes and omits some of them. The sample lists 350,000 to 400,000 clones, roughly 90% occurring once. Sequenced sample: peripheral blood. The receptor set was obtained from a woman aged 25 to 39 with COVID-19, enrolled during active disease. Both conserved end residues are part of each CDR3. For some rows the clone size is stated as once, few or many, or as a class when expanded; others skip it.

J: TRBJ1-2
V: TRBV7-9
size: -
CDR3: CASSLAIPEQGDGYTF

J: TRBJ1-2
V: TRBV27
size: -
CDR3: CASSLWGTAYGYTF

J: TRBJ2-6
V: TRBV24-1
size: -
CDR3: CATSAPGDRTGANVLTF

J: TRBJ2-5
V: TRBV24-1
size: -
CDR3: CATSKTGAETQYF

J: TRBJ2-3
V: TRBV29-1
size: -
CDR3: CSVDGAGGPSDTQYF

J: TRBJ2-1
V: TRBV12-3/TRBV12-4
size: -
CDR3: CASQDEGWNEQFF

J: TRBJ1-1
V: TRBV6-2/TRBV6-3
size: few
CDR3: CASSDPGQGFYTEAFF

J: TRBJ1-6
V: TRBV10-3
size: few
CDR3: CAISEQGPPNSPLHF

J: TRBJ2-5
V: TRBV19
size: -
CDR3: CASSIGDRLSGTQYF

J: TRBJ2-5
V: TRBV7-2
size: -
CDR3: CASSQQEFATQYF

J: TRBJ2-2
V: TRBV30
size: once
CDR3: CAWSVLNTGELFF

J: TRBJ2-2
V: TRBV6-6
size: -
CDR3: CASRIRQGGTGELFF

J: TRBJ2-1
V: TRBV27
size: once
CDR3: CASSLLQSQGDEQFF

J: TRBJ2-3
V: TRBV19
size: -
CDR3: CASRSGGYTDTQYF

J: TRBJ1-4
V: TRBV4-3
size: -
CDR3: CASSQQASNEKLFF

J: TRBJ2-5
V: TRBV29-1
size: -
CDR3: CSVRRDTQETQYF

J: TRBJ2-3
V: TRBV7-2
size: -
CDR3: CASSLFATSGGAGLDTQYF

J: TRBJ1-1
V: TRBV19
size: -
CDR3: CASRSQGGLGGTEAFF

J: TRBJ2-1
V: TRBV10-2
size: few
CDR3: CASSLRGGGAGEQFF

J: TRBJ1-1
V: TRBV18
size: -
CDR3: CASRTEANTEAFF

J: TRBJ1-2
V: TRBV5-1
size: -
CDR3: CASSTGTGTGGIYGYTF

J: TRBJ2-5
V: TRBV28
size: -
CDR3: CASRPRLVNRGQETQYF

J: TRBJ2-3
V: TRBV18
size: -
CDR3: CASSPGSGVTDTQYF

J: TRBJ1-2
V: TRBV3-1/TRBV3-2
size: -
CDR3: CASSQGQGAGGYTF

J: TRBJ2-3
V: TRBV7-2
size: -
CDR3: CASRLTSGGEDTQYF